Listed below are T cell receptor beta chains from one sample, sequenced in a study of identical twins. MiXCR, applied by TCRdb to the 5' RACE reads, yields one record per CDR3 protein. The table shows hundreds of thousands of distinct CDR3 sequences, with about 12% occurring only once. The data were also submitted as part of a second study, on yellow fever vaccine responses in identical twins.

Sequencing was done on a sample of CD8+ T cells sorted from blood. Receptors originate from a woman aged 18-29 years in good health. CDR3s include the opening cysteine and the closing phenylalanine or tryptophan. The D gene is left open where the match is weak. Clone sizes are given selectively: once, few, many, or a class where the clone is expanded.

clone_size: many
d_call: .
v_call: TRBV3-1
j_call: TRBJ2-2
cdr3_aa: CASTLSGNTGELFF
cdr3_nt: TGTGCCAGCACCCTCAGCGGAAACACCGGGGAGCTGTTTTTT

clone_size: many
d_call: .
v_call: TRBV7-9
j_call: TRBJ1-1
cdr3_aa: CASSLVPGPNTEAFF
cdr3_nt: TGTGCCAGCAGCTTAGTTCCAGGACCGAACACTGAAGCTTTCTTT

clone_size: few
d_call: .
v_call: TRBV20-1
j_call: TRBJ2-3
cdr3_aa: CSADRGGRISDTQYF
cdr3_nt: TGCAGTGCTGACAGGGGCGGGAGGATCTCAGATACGCAGTATTTT

clone_size: few
d_call: TRBD2
v_call: TRBV11-1
j_call: TRBJ2-1
cdr3_aa: CASSSDPGLAGGSYNEQFF
cdr3_nt: TGTGCCAGCAGCTCAGACCCCGGACTAGCGGGGGGTTCCTACAATGAGCAGTTCTTC

clone_size: .
d_call: TRBD1
v_call: TRBV6-1
j_call: TRBJ1-2
cdr3_aa: CASSPARDRDRGNYGYTF
cdr3_nt: TGTGCCAGCAGCCCGGCCCGAGATCGGGACAGGGGGAACTATGGCTACACCTTC

clone_size: many
d_call: .
v_call: TRBV5-1
j_call: TRBJ2-1
cdr3_aa: CASSTTGIRDNEQFF
cdr3_nt: TGCGCCAGCAGCACCACAGGGATTAGGGACAATGAGCAGTTCTTC

clone_size: .
d_call: .
v_call: TRBV21-1
j_call: TRBJ2-4
cdr3_aa: CASSKVAGPGPSSIAKNIQYF
cdr3_nt: TGTGCCAGCAGCAAAGTAGCGGGGCCAGGCCCCTCGTCGATAGCCAAAAACATTCAGTACTTC

clone_size: few
d_call: TRBD1
v_call: TRBV20-1
j_call: TRBJ2-6
cdr3_aa: CSAETWDRGDGANVLTF
cdr3_nt: TGCAGTGCTGAGACCTGGGACAGGGGAGACGGGGCCAACGTCCTGACTTTC

clone_size: few
d_call: .
v_call: TRBV7-9
j_call: TRBJ1-4
cdr3_aa: CASSLLGEKLFF
cdr3_nt: TGTGCCAGCAGCTTACTAGGTGAAAAACTGTTTTTT

clone_size: few
d_call: TRBD1
v_call: TRBV4-1
j_call: TRBJ1-5
cdr3_aa: CASSQGDSHQPQHF
cdr3_nt: TGCGCCAGCAGCCAGGGGGACAGCCATCAGCCCCAGCATTTT

clone_size: .
d_call: TRBD1
v_call: TRBV24-1
j_call: TRBJ1-1
cdr3_aa: CATQRTGDTEAFF
cdr3_nt: TGTGCCACCCAACGGACAGGGGACACTGAAGCTTTCTTT

clone_size: .
d_call: TRBD1
v_call: TRBV6-1
j_call: TRBJ1-2
cdr3_aa: CASAGTGDLNYGYTF
cdr3_nt: TGTGCCTCCGCCGGGACAGGGGATCTAAACTATGGCTACACCTTC

clone_size: few
d_call: .
v_call: TRBV11-2
j_call: TRBJ1-5
cdr3_aa: CASSPATALSNQPQHF
cdr3_nt: TGTGCCAGCAGCCCCGCGACAGCGCTTAGCAATCAGCCCCAGCATTTT

clone_size: few
d_call: .
v_call: TRBV4-1
j_call: TRBJ2-7
cdr3_aa: CASSHPANYEQYF
cdr3_nt: TGCGCCAGCAGCCATCCTGCTAACTACGAGCAGTACTTC

clone_size: few
d_call: .
v_call: TRBV20-1
j_call: TRBJ2-7
cdr3_aa: CSARSPGYEQYF
cdr3_nt: TGCAGTGCTAGATCTCCAGGTTACGAGCAGTACTTC

clone_size: .
d_call: TRBD2
v_call: TRBV6-2/TRBV6-3
j_call: TRBJ2-3
cdr3_aa: CASSYSIAGGADTQYF
cdr3_nt: TGTGCCAGCAGTTACTCGATAGCGGGGGGCGCAGATACGCAGTATTTT

clone_size: many
d_call: .
v_call: TRBV5-1
j_call: TRBJ2-5
cdr3_aa: CASSTRELETQYF
cdr3_nt: TGCGCCAGCAGCACCAGGGAATTAGAGACCCAGTACTTC

clone_size: few
d_call: .
v_call: TRBV4-1
j_call: TRBJ2-5
cdr3_aa: CASSQAGLYQETQYF
cdr3_nt: TGCGCCAGCAGCCAAGCCGGACTGTACCAAGAGACCCAGTACTTC

clone_size: .
d_call: .
v_call: TRBV7-6
j_call: TRBJ2-3
cdr3_aa: CASSWGGGGDTQYF
cdr3_nt: TGTGCCAGCAGCTGGGGCGGGGGCGGAGATACGCAGTATTTT

clone_size: .
d_call: .
v_call: TRBV13
j_call: TRBJ2-7
cdr3_aa: CASSLITLDTEFTYEQYF
cdr3_nt: TGTGCCAGCAGCTTAATTACTCTGGACACCGAATTCACCTACGAGCAGTACTTC

clone_size: few
d_call: TRBD2
v_call: TRBV28
j_call: TRBJ2-7
cdr3_aa: CASSLSGRRNEQYF
cdr3_nt: TGTGCCAGCAGCTTAAGCGGGAGGAGGAACGAGCAGTACTTC

clone_size: .
d_call: .
v_call: TRBV27
j_call: TRBJ2-1
cdr3_aa: CASRRANNEQFF
cdr3_nt: TGTGCCAGCAGACGGGCCAACAATGAGCAGTTCTTC